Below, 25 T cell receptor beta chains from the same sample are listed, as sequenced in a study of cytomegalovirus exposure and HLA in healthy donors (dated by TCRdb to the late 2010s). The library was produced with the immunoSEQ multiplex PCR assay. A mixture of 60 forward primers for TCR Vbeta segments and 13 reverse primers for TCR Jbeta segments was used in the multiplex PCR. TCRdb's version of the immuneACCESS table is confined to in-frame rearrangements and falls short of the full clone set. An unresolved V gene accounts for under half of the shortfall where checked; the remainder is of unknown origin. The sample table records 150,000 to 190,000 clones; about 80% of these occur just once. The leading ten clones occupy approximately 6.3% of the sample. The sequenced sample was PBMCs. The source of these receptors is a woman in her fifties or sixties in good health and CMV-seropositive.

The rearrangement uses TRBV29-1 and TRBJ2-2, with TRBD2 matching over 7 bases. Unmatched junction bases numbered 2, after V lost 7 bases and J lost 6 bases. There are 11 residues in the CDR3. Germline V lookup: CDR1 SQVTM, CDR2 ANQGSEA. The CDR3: CSGGGAGELFF. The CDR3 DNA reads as TGCAGCGGTGGGGGGGCCGGGGAGCTGTTTTTT.

DNA of the CDR3: TGTGCCAGCAGCTTAAGGGCTTCGGGGACAGGGATAGACTATGGCTACACCTTC. Encoded protein: CASSLRASGTGIDYGYTF. The chain recombines TRBV7-9 with TRBJ1-2; 9 bases fit TRBD1. The CDR3 length is 18 residues. The V segment lost 2 bases and the J segment 3 bases; nucleotides outside the gene matches: 13. Germline V gene data show CDR1 as SEHNR and CDR2 as FQNEAQ (reference sequence). The variable domain in full, completed from reference TRBV7-9 and TRBJ1-2, reads DTGVSQNPRHKITKRGQNVTFRCDPISEHNRLYWYRQTLGQGPEFLTYFQNEAQLEKSRLLSDRFSAERPKGSFSTLEIQRTEQGDSAMYLCASSLRASGTGIDYGYTFGSGTRLTVV.

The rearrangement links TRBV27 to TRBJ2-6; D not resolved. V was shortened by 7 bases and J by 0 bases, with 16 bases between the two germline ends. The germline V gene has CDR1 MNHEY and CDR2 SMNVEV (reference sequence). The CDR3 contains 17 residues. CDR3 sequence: CASTSTGLVSGANVLTF. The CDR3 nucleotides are TGTGCCAGCACCTCGACGGGTCTCGTCTCTGGGGCCAACGTCCTGACTTTC.

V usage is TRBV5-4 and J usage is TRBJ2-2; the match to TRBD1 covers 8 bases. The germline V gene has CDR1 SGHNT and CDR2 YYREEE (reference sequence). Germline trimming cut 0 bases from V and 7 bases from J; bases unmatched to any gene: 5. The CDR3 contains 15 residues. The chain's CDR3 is CASSLGGQGGGELFF. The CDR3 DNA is TGTGCCAGCAGCTTGGGCGGACAGGGAGGCGGGGAGCTGTTTTTT.

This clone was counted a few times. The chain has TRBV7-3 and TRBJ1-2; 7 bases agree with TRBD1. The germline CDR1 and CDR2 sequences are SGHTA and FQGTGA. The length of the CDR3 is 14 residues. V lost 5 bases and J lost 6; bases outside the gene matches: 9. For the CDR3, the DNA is TGTGCCAGCAGCCCTCGCGGGACAGCGGATGGCTACACCTTC. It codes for CASSPRGTADGYTF.

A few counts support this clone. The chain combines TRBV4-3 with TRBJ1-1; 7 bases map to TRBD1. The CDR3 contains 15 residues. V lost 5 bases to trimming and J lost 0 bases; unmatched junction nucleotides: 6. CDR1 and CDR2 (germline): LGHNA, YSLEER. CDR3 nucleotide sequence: TGCGCCAGCAGCAAAGGGGGACAGTTGAACACTGAAGCTTTCTTT. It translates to CASSKGGQLNTEAFF.

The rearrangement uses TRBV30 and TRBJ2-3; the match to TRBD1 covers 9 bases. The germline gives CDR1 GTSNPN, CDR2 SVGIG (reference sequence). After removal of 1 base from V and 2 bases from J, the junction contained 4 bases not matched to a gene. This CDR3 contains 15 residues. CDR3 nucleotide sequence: TGTGCCTGGAGTGAAGGACAGGGGCTCACAGATACGCAGTATTTT. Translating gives CAWSEGQGLTDTQYF.

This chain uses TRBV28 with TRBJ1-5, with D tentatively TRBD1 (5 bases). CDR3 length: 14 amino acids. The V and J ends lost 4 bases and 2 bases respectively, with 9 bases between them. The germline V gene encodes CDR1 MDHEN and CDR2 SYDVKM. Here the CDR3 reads CASSYGQGNQPQHF. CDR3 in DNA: TGTGCCAGCAGTTACGGACAAGGCAATCAGCCCCAGCATTTT.

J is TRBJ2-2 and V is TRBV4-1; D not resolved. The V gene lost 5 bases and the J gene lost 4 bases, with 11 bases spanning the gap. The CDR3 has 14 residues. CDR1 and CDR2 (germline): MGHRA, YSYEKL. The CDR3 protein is CASSTRLGTGELFF. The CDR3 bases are TGCGCCAGCAGCACCCGACTGGGCACCGGGGAGCTGTTTTTT.

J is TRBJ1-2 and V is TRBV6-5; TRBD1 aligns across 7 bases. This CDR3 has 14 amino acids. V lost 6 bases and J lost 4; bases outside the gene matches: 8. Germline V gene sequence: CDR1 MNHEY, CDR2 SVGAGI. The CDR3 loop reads CASSPKGQPYGYTF. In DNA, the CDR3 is TGTGCCAGCAGCCCCAAGGGACAGCCCTATGGCTACACCTTC.

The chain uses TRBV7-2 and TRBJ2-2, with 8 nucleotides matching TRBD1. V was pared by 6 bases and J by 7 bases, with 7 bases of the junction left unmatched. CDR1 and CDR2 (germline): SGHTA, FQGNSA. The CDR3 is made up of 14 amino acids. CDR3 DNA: TGTGCCAGCAGGGTGGACAGGGCGGGCGGGGAGCTGTTTTTT. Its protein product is CASRVDRAGGELFF.

The CDR3 nucleotides read TGTGCCAGCAGCGTAGGGGACAGAACTGAAGCTTTCTTT. Translated, it gives CASSVGDRTEAFF. The rearrangement joins TRBV9 to TRBJ1-1; 7 bases agree with TRBD1. Unmatched junction bases numbered 1, after V lost 0 bases and J lost 5 bases. There are 13 residues in the CDR3. Per germline, CDR1 SGDLS and CDR2 YYNGEE.

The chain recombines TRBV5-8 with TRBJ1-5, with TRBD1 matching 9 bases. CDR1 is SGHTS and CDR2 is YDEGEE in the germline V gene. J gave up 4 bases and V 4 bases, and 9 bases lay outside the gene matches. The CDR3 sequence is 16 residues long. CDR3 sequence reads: CASSTGGGGRNQPQHF. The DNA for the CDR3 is TGTGCCAGCAGCACAGGGGGCGGAGGTAGGAATCAGCCCCAGCATTTT. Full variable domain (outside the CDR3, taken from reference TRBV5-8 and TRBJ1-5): EAGVTQSPTHLIKTRGQQATLRCSPISGHTSVYWYQQALGLGLQFLLWYDEGEERNRGNFPPRFSGRQFPNYSSELNVNALELEDSALYLCASSTGGGGRNQPQHFGDGTRLSIL.

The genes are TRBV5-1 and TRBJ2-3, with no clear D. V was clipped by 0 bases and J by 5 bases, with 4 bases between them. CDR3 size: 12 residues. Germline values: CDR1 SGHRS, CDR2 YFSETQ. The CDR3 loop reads CASSLERDTQYF. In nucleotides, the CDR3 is TGCGCCAGCAGCTTGGAGCGAGATACGCAGTATTTT.

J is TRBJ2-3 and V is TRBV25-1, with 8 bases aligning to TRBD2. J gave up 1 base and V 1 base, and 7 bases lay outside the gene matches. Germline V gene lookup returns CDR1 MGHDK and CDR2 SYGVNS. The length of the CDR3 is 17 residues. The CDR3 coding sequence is TGTGCCAGCAGTGAATCAGGACTAGCCGAAGGCACAGATACGCAGTATTTT. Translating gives CASSESGLAEGTDTQYF.

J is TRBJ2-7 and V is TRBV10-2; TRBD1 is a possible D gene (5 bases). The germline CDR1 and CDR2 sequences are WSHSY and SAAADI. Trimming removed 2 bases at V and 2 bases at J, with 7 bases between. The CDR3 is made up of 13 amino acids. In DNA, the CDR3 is TGCGCCAGCAGTGAGGGCAGGGCCTACGAGCAGTACTTC. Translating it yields CASSEGRAYEQYF.

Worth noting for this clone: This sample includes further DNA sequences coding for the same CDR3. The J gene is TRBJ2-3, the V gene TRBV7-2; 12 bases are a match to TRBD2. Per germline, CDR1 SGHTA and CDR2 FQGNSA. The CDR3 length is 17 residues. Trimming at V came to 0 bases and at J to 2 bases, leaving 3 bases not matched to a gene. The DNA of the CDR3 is TGTGCCAGCAGCTTAGCACTAGCGGGGGGATCCACAGATACGCAGTATTTT. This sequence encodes CASSLALAGGSTDTQYF.

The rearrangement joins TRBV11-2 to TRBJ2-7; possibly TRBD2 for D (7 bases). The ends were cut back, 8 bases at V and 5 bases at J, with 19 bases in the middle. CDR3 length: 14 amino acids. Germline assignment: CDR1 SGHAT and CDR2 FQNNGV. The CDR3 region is CASWGGAPTHEQYF. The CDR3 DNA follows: TGTGCCAGCTGGGGGGGGGCACCTACCCACGAGCAGTACTTC.

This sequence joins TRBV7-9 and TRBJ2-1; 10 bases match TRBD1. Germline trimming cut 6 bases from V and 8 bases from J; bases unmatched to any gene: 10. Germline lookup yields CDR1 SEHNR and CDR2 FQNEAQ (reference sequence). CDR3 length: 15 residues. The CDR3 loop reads CASREGTGEIDEQFF. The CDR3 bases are TGTGCCAGCAGAGAGGGGACAGGGGAGATCGATGAGCAGTTCTTC.

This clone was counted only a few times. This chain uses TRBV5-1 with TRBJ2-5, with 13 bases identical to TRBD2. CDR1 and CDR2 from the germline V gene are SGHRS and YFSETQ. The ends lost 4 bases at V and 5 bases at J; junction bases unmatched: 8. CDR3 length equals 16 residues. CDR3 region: CASSGGLAGARETQYF. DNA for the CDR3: TGCGCCAGCAGCGGTGGACTAGCGGGGGCCCGGGAGACCCAGTACTTC.

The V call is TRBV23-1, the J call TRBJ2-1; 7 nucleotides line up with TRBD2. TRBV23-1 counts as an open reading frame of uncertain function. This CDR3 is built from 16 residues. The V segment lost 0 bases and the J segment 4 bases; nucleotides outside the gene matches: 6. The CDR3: CASSQSGRVTYNEQFF. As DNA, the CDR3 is TGCGCCAGCAGTCAATCTGGGAGGGTAACATACAATGAGCAGTTCTTC.

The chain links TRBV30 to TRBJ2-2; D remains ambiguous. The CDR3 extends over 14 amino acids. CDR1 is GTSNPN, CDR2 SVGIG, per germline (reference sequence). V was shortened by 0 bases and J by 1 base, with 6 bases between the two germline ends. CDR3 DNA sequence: TGTGCCTGGAGTGTACGAGAGAACACCGGGGAGCTGTTTTTT. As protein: CAWSVRENTGELFF.

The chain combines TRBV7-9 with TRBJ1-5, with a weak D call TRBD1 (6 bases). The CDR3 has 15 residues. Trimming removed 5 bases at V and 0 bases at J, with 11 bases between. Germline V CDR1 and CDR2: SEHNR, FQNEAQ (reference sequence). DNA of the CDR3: TGTGCCAGCAGCAAAGGGGGAGCTAGCAATCAGCCCCAGCATTTT. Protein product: CASSKGGASNQPQHF.

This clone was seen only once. CDR3 amino acids: CASGASGTGYEQYF. Written as DNA, the CDR3 is TGTGCTAGTGGCGCCTCCGGGACAGGCTACGAGCAGTACTTC. The chain combines TRBV12-5 with TRBJ2-7; 8 bases match TRBD1. This CDR3 is built from 14 residues. Germline V CDR1 and CDR2: LGHNT, FRNRAP. Unmatched junction bases numbered 7, after V lost 6 bases and J lost 3 bases.

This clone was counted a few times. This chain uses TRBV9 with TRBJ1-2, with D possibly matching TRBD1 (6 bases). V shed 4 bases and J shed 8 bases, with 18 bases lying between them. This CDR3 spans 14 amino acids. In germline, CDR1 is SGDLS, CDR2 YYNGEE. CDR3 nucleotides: TGTGCCAGCAGCCCGAACCCACAGGGAGACGGCTACACCTTC. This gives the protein CASSPNPQGDGYTF.